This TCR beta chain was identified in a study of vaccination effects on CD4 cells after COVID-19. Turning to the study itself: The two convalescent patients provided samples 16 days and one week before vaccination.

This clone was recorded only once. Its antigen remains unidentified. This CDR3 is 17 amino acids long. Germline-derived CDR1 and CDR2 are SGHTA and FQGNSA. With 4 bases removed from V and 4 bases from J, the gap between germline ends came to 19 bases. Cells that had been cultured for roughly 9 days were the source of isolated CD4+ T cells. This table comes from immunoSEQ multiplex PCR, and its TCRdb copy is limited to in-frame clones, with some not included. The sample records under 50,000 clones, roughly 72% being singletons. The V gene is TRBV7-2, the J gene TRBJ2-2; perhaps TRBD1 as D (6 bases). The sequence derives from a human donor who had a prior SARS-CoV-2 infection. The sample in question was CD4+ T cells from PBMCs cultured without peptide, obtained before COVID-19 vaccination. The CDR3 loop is CASSSPPGHFFTGELFF. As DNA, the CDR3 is TGTGCCAGCAGCTCACCTCCGGGACACTTTTTCACCGGGGAGCTGTTTTTT.